A single sample gave rise to the 17 T cell receptor beta chains below, sequenced in a study of cytotoxic CD8 clonotypes in ibrutinib-treated CLL. Clones were read by immunoSEQ multiplex PCR, and TCRdb kept only the in-frame ones, dropping some. The data contain some 200,000 clones, around 72% of them seen just once; the ten biggest clones take up around an eighth. This material consisted of PBMCs, taken after 24 months of ibrutinib treatment. Receptors originate from a human donor with chronic lymphocytic leukemia.

This clone was detected only a few times. This chain uses TRBV19 with TRBJ2-2; 7 bases agree with TRBD1. This CDR3 spans 16 amino acids. J was trimmed by 5 bases and V by 4 bases; bases with no gene match: 10. Looked up from germline, CDR1 is LNHDA and CDR2 is SQIVND (reference sequence). CDR3 nucleotide sequence: TGTGCCAGTAGTACAATTCAGGGGGTTGTAACCGGGGAGCTGTTTTTT. Its translation: CASSTIQGVVTGELFF.

The rearrangement joins TRBV7-2 to TRBJ1-4; D is uncertain. The germline V gene has CDR1 SGHTA and CDR2 FQGNSA. V shed 1 base and J shed 8 bases, with 11 bases lying between them. CDR3 length equals 14 residues. The CDR3 is CASSLVYAGEKLFF. The CDR3 DNA follows: TGTGCCAGCAGCTTAGTCTATGCGGGGGAAAAACTGTTTTTT.

The CDR3 loop is CASGNDLESFFHEQYF. Written as DNA, the CDR3 is TGTGCCAGCGGAAATGATCTCGAGAGTTTCTTCCACGAGCAGTACTTC. The chain combines TRBV5-8 with TRBJ2-7, with no clear D. The CDR3 extends over 16 amino acids. Germline-derived CDR1 and CDR2 are SGHTS and YDEGEE. V lost 7 bases and J 5 bases, leaving 25 bases between the germline ends.

The gene calls are TRBV5-8 and TRBJ1-3; D gene unclear. Germline CDR1 reads SGHTS; CDR2 reads YDEGEE. The ends were cut back, 4 bases at V and 5 bases at J, with 13 bases in the middle. The CDR3 loop spans 14 amino acids. The CDR3 region is CASSSPVARNTIYF. The CDR3 coding sequence is TGTGCCAGCAGCAGCCCAGTTGCCCGAAACACCATATATTTT.

V is TRBV4-1 and J is TRBJ2-2; 7 bases are a match to TRBD2. Trimming cost V 9 bases and J 4 bases; bases outside gene matches: 5. This CDR3 contains 13 residues. The germline gives CDR1 MGHRA, CDR2 YSYEKL. This CDR3 reads CASRAGVTGELFF. CDR3 sequence (DNA): TGCGCCAGTCGCGCGGGAGTCACCGGGGAGCTGTTTTTT.

This clone was counted once. V and J are TRBV27 and TRBJ1-2; D may be TRBD1 (6 bases). The germline V gene encodes CDR1 MNHEY and CDR2 SMNVEV (reference sequence). V lost 5 bases, J lost 3 bases, and 28 bases lay in between. The CDR3 length is 19 residues. DNA of the CDR3: TGTGCCAGCAGTCACCCAGCTTTTCCCGGGACACCTCGGGACTATGGCTACACCTTC. Translating it yields CASSHPAFPGTPRDYGYTF.

The chain recombines TRBV11-3 with TRBJ2-1; 7 bases map to TRBD2. This CDR3 region has 15 residues. The J segment lost 0 bases and the V segment lost 5 bases, leaving 4 bases of the junction unmatched. Germline V lookup: CDR1 SGHNT, CDR2 YENEEA. DNA for the CDR3: TGTGCCAGCAGCATGGGCGGGGGCTCCTACAATGAGCAGTTCTTC. Amino acid sequence: CASSMGGGSYNEQFF.

The chain couples TRBV27 to TRBJ1-1; D not certain. The CDR3 covers 10 residues. V lost 8 bases and J 2 bases, leaving 3 bases between the germline ends. Germline V gene lookup returns CDR1 MNHEY and CDR2 SMNVEV (reference sequence). The CDR3 DNA sequence: TGTGCCAGCGGAAACACTGAAGCTTTCTTT. This encodes CASGNTEAFF.

The chain recombines TRBV2 with TRBJ2-2; 9 positions agree with TRBD1. Germline values: CDR1 SNHLY, CDR2 FYNNEI. With V trimmed by 7 bases and J by 6 bases, 6 bases remained unmatched. This CDR3 region has 14 residues. The CDR3 region is CASTGTGYAGELFF. The CDR3 nucleotides are TGTGCCAGCACCGGGACAGGGTACGCCGGGGAGCTGTTTTTT.

The chain joins TRBV5-4 to TRBJ1-2; possible D gene TRBD1, 6 bases. The V and J ends lost 4 bases and 0 bases respectively, with 16 bases between them. Germline CDR1 is SGHNT and CDR2 is YYREEE (reference sequence). The CDR3 spans 16 residues. The CDR3 is CASSPGGGRSNYGYTF. CDR3 nucleotides: TGTGCCAGCAGCCCCGGGGGGGGCAGGTCTAACTATGGCTACACCTTC.

The chain combines TRBV18 with TRBJ2-1; no clear D gene. CDR3 size: 12 residues. V dropped 3 bases and J dropped 6 bases, with 6 bases sitting between them. The V gene's germline CDR1 is KGHSH and CDR2 LQKENI. The CDR3 coding sequence is TGTGCCAGCTCACCCACCGGCAATGAGCAGTTCTTC. Translated: CASSPTGNEQFF.

This chain links TRBV15 with TRBJ1-1; D ambiguous. Trimming left V 1 base short and J 0 bases short, with 12 bases between. The CDR3 runs 16 residues. Per the germline V gene, CDR1 is LNHNV and CDR2 is YYDKDF (reference sequence). The CDR3 protein is CATSRGRMPMNTEAFF. CDR3 bases: TGTGCCACCAGCAGAGGGCGGATGCCTATGAACACTGAAGCTTTCTTT.

The chain employs TRBV30 and TRBJ2-3, with TRBD2 as a possible D gene (5 bases). Germline-derived CDR1 and CDR2 are GTSNPN and SVGIG (reference sequence). Trimming took 0 bases from V and 6 from J, leaving 13 bases between them. The CDR3 loop spans 14 amino acids. DNA for the CDR3: TGTGCCTGGAGTGTGGGAGCGTTCTCGGATACGCAGTATTTT. It codes for CAWSVGAFSDTQYF.

V is TRBV4-3 and J is TRBJ2-1; weak D call: TRBD1 (5 bases). The CDR3 sequence is 14 residues long. Germline lookup yields CDR1 LGHNA and CDR2 YSLEER. The V gene lost 4 bases and the J gene lost 4 bases, with 11 bases spanning the gap. The CDR3 loop reads CASSLVQGYNEQFF. Written as DNA, the CDR3 is TGCGCCAGCAGCCTGGTCCAGGGTTACAATGAGCAGTTCTTC.

A few counts support this clone. The rearrangement uses TRBV27 and TRBJ2-1; 7 bases line up with TRBD1. The CDR3 is 13 amino acids. CDR1 is MNHEY, CDR2 SMNVEV, per germline (reference sequence). V lost 6 bases and J lost 5; bases outside the gene matches: 4. CDR3 coding DNA: TGTGCCAGCAGCGGGACAGTAAACAATGAGCAGTTCTTC. It encodes CASSGTVNNEQFF.

This clone has only one observation. This sequence joins TRBV10-3 and TRBJ2-3; TRBD1 or TRBD2 may be the D gene (8 bases each). CDR1 ENHRY and CDR2 SYGVKD come from the germline V gene. The CDR3 runs to 18 residues. The ends were cut back, 6 bases at V and 2 bases at J, with 24 bases in the middle. CDR3 loop: CAIRRDRQGLVFTDTQYF. Here the CDR3 DNA reads TGTGCCATCAGGCGGGACAGGCAGGGACTAGTTTTCACAGATACGCAGTATTTT.

The chain combines TRBV30 with TRBJ2-7; D perhaps matches TRBD1 (6 bases). The CDR3 runs 15 residues. V lost 5 bases and J lost 3, with 20 bases in between. Looked up from germline, CDR1 is GTSNPN and CDR2 is SVGIG (reference sequence). Here the CDR3 reads CAWAQGLDSNYEQYF. As DNA, the CDR3 is TGTGCCTGGGCACAGGGCCTTGATAGCAACTACGAGCAGTACTTC.